This TCR beta chain emerged from a study of cytomegalovirus exposure and HLA in healthy donors. Notes on the study in general: According to a later analysis, donors in an Asian-associated ancestry cluster reportedly had fewer N-insertions than the roughly 660-donor mean.

Primers included in the PCR were 60 Vbeta and 13 Jbeta primers. Using immunoSEQ multiplex PCR, the repertoire was profiled, and TCRdb retains in-frame clones only, with some absent. The sample carries 85,000 to 100,000 clones, around nine tenths recorded once. Notes on this clone: Its target is not known.

Trimming removed 3 bases at V and 0 bases at J, with 14 bases between. The CDR3 is made up of 17 amino acids. Looked up from germline, CDR1 is SEHNR and CDR2 is FQNEAQ (reference sequence). The clonotype was recovered from a man in his thirties or forties in good health and CMV-seropositive. The chain is built from TRBV7-9 and TRBJ1-4; the D gene is possibly TRBD1 (5 bases). The sample consisted of PBMCs. This chain's CDR3 is CASSFGAAATTNEKLFF. The CDR3 DNA reads as TGTGCCAGCAGCTTTGGGGCAGCCGCAACAACTAATGAAAAACTGTTTTTT.